Presented here are 21 T cell receptor beta chains from one specimen sequenced in a study of blood T cell repertoires in COVID-19. Sequenced by immunoSEQ multiplex PCR; TCRdb stores in-frame clones only, minus some. The table shows 150,000 to 180,000 clones, with approximately 86% occurring only once. Sequencing was performed on peripheral blood. These receptors originate from a man between 60 and 75 years old with COVID-19, enrolled during active disease.

This clone was detected once. The rearrangement joins TRBV12-5 to TRBJ1-4; D gene ambiguous. V lost 0 bases and J lost 0, with 8 bases in between. Germline values: CDR1 LGHNT, CDR2 FRNRAP. CDR3 length: 16 residues. CDR3 nucleotide sequence: TGTGCTAGTGGTTTGGTACAAACAGCAACTAATGAAAAACTGTTTTTT. Residues: CASGLVQTATNEKLFF.

In its sample, this clone was seen a few times. The chain joins TRBV19 to TRBJ1-2; D perhaps matches TRBD1 (6 bases). V was pared by 6 bases and J by 7 bases, with 21 bases between. Germline V lookup: CDR1 LNHDA, CDR2 SQIVND (reference sequence). The CDR3 covers 15 residues. The CDR3 bases are TGTGCCAGTAGCACCGGGACACGAGGAAGGAGTGGCTACACCTTC. Protein product: CASSTGTRGRSGYTF. Full variable domain (outside the CDR3, taken from reference TRBV19 and TRBJ1-2): DGGITQSPKYLFRKEGQNVTLSCEQNLNHDAMYWYRQDPGQGLRLIYYSQIVNDFQKGDIAEGYSVSREKKESFPLTVTSAQKNPTAFYLCASSTGTRGRSGYTFGSGTRLTVV.

The gene calls are TRBV18 and TRBJ1-2; 8 bases line up with TRBD1. J lost 6 bases, V lost 3 bases, and 9 bases had no gene match. The CDR3 runs to 15 residues. The V gene's germline CDR1 is KGHSH and CDR2 LQKENI. This CDR3 reads CASSPLGQGANGYTF. The DNA for the CDR3 is TGTGCCAGCTCACCTTTAGGACAGGGTGCCAATGGCTACACCTTC.

This chain links TRBV7-2 with TRBJ1-6; D gene ambiguous. Germline assignment: CDR1 SGHTA and CDR2 FQGNSA. The CDR3 length is 13 residues. V was trimmed by 0 bases and J by 9 bases, leaving 6 bases between them. The CDR3 reads CASSLASSSPLHF. In DNA form, the CDR3 reads TGTGCCAGCAGCTTAGCTTCGAGTTCACCCCTCCACTTT.

V and J are TRBV28 and TRBJ1-2; D ambiguous. This CDR3 has 16 residues. The germline gives CDR1 MDHEN, CDR2 SYDVKM. Trimming took 7 bases from V and 2 from J, leaving 20 bases between them. CDR3 sequence (DNA): TGTGCCAGCACTCTATTTGCGCTTCCGGGGAACTATGGCTACACCTTC. Protein sequence: CASTLFALPGNYGYTF.

The CDR3 nucleotides are TGTGCCAGCAGTTATCGGCGAGCGGCGGGGGGCAATGAGCAGTTCTTC. Amino acid sequence: CASSYRRAAGGNEQFF. The V call is TRBV27, the J call TRBJ2-1, with TRBD2 matching over 8 bases. The germline CDR1 and CDR2 sequences are MNHEY and SMNVEV (reference sequence). The V segment lost 4 bases and the J segment 6 bases; nucleotides outside the gene matches: 11. The CDR3 is made up of 16 amino acids.

This sequence joins TRBV4-3 and TRBJ1-2, with 7 bases lining up with TRBD1. Looked up from germline, CDR1 is LGHNA and CDR2 is YSLEER. V lost 3 bases to trimming and J lost 8 bases; unmatched junction nucleotides: 12. CDR3 length: 15 residues. The CDR3 spells CASSQTGTVFRGYTF. The CDR3 DNA follows: TGCGCCAGCAGCCAGACCGGGACAGTATTTCGAGGCTACACCTTC.

CDR3 protein: CASHDRVGNQPQHF. CDR3 DNA: TGTGCCAGCCACGACAGGGTCGGTAATCAGCCCCAGCATTTT. This rearrangement joins TRBV6-6 to TRBJ1-5, with 7 bases fitting TRBD1. This CDR3 region has 14 residues. CDR1 MNHNY and CDR2 SVGAGI come from the germline V gene (reference sequence). After removal of 8 bases from V and 4 bases from J, the junction contained 8 bases not matched to a gene.

The chain employs TRBV6-6 and TRBJ1-1; D is undetermined. Germline lookup yields CDR1 MNHNY and CDR2 SVGAGI (reference sequence). The CDR3 extends over 14 amino acids. V was shortened by 0 bases and J by 2 bases, with 7 bases between the two germline ends. The CDR3 reads CASSYSTLNTEAFF. The CDR3 DNA reads as TGTGCCAGCAGTTACTCGACTCTTAACACTGAAGCTTTCTTT.

The chain combines TRBV20-1 with TRBJ2-1, with 14 positions matching TRBD2. The V gene's germline CDR1 is DFQATT and CDR2 SNEGSKA (reference sequence). The CDR3 totals 14 residues. V lost 3 bases to trimming and J lost 10 bases; unmatched junction nucleotides: 5. For the CDR3, the DNA is TGCAGTGCTAGTGGACTAGCGGGGGGTAGGGAGCAGTTCTTC. Translated: CSASGLAGGREQFF.

This clone was recorded once. V gene TRBV11-3 combines with J gene TRBJ2-7; TRBD2 aligns across 12 bases. The CDR3 is made up of 19 amino acids. Germline CDR1 reads SGHNT; CDR2 reads YENEEA. J was trimmed by 3 bases and V by 3 bases; bases with no gene match: 15. Here the CDR3 reads CASSFTLYLLAGGGYEQYF. The CDR3 region has the DNA TGTGCCAGCAGCTTCACTCTATACCTGCTAGCGGGAGGGGGCTACGAGCAGTACTTC. Combining the CDR3 with reference TRBV11-3 and TRBJ2-7 gives the whole variable domain EAGVVQSPRYKIIEKKQPVAFWCNPISGHNTLYWYLQNLGQGPELLIRYENEEAVDDSQLPKDRFSAERLKGVDSTLKIQPAELGDSAVYLCASSFTLYLLAGGGYEQYFGPGTRLTVT.

The chain has TRBV27 and TRBJ2-4; D might be TRBD2 (6 bases). The germline V gene encodes CDR1 MNHEY and CDR2 SMNVEV (reference sequence). The CDR3 extends over 16 amino acids. Trimming left V 0 bases short and J 0 bases short, with 9 bases between. Written as DNA, the CDR3 is TGTGCCAGCAGTTTATCCGGGACTTTAGCCAAAAACATTCAGTACTTC. It specifies CASSLSGTLAKNIQYF.

V usage is TRBV4-1 and J usage is TRBJ2-2; TRBD1 matches 8 bases. CDR3 length equals 16 residues. Germline CDR1 and CDR2: MGHRA and YSYEKL. V lost 3 bases and J lost 2; bases outside the gene matches: 5. CDR3 in DNA: TGCGCCAGCAGCCACGGAGGACAGGGTAACACCGGGGAGCTGTTTTTT. Encoded protein: CASSHGGQGNTGELFF.

The chain employs TRBV19 and TRBJ1-2, with a tentative D call TRBD1 (6 bases). From germline, CDR1 is LNHDA and CDR2 SQIVND (reference sequence). The V and J ends lost 7 bases and 2 bases respectively, with 20 bases between them. The CDR3 extends over 16 amino acids. The CDR3 spells CASTRDETGYNYGYTF. CDR3 bases: TGTGCCAGTACAAGGGACGAAACAGGGTACAACTATGGCTACACCTTC.

This chain uses TRBV5-1 with TRBJ2-2; 7 positions agree with TRBD1. The CDR3 is 13 residues long. The germline CDR1 and CDR2 sequences are SGHRS and YFSETQ. V shed 3 bases, J shed 5 bases, and the junction held 1 base outside the gene matches. The CDR3 sequence is CASSWDSTGELFF. Written as DNA, the CDR3 is TGCGCCAGCAGCTGGGACAGTACCGGGGAGCTGTTTTTT.

The chain combines TRBV6-1 with TRBJ1-1; no clear D gene. The CDR3 totals 15 residues. The germline V and J ends were trimmed by 0 bases and 0 bases, with 8 bases remaining between them. Germline CDR1 reads MNHNS; CDR2 reads SASEGT. The DNA of the CDR3 is TGTGCCAGCAGTGAAGCGCCCGGGGTGAACACTGAAGCTTTCTTT. Amino acid sequence: CASSEAPGVNTEAFF.

This clone was counted once. The J gene is TRBJ1-4, the V gene TRBV4-3; D not certain. CDR3 length equals 12 residues. CDR1 is LGHNA, CDR2 YSLEER, per germline. Trimming cost V 1 base and J 12 bases, with 9 bases left between them. For the CDR3, the DNA is TGCGCCAGCAGCCAAGCCCCCGGGGAACTGTTTTTT. Amino acids: CASSQAPGELFF.

The table lists this clone with a count of one. This chain uses TRBV19 with TRBJ1-2, with TRBD1 identical over 7 bases. Unmatched junction bases numbered 4, after V lost 4 bases and J lost 8 bases. CDR1 and CDR2 (germline): LNHDA, SQIVND (reference sequence). This CDR3 comprises 12 residues. The DNA of the CDR3 is TGTGCCAGTAGTAGACAGGGTGGAGGCTACACCTTC. It is translated as CASSRQGGGYTF.

The chain joins TRBV9 to TRBJ2-3; 11 nucleotides agree with TRBD2. V shed 4 bases and J 3 bases; nucleotides not matched to a gene: 10. CDR1 SGDLS and CDR2 YYNGEE come from the germline V gene. This CDR3 comprises 17 residues. The CDR3 bases are TGTGCCAGCAGCCAGATGGGACTAGCGGCTCAAACAGATACGCAGTATTTT. Amino acid sequence: CASSQMGLAAQTDTQYF.

J is TRBJ1-1 and V is TRBV9; TRBD1 matches at 9 bases. The CDR3 extends over 15 amino acids. In germline, CDR1 is SGDLS, CDR2 YYNGEE. After removal of 0 bases from V and 1 base from J, the junction contained 1 base not matched to a gene. The CDR3 DNA sequence: TGTGCCAGCAGCGTAGGGGGACAGGGGAACACTGAAGCTTTCTTT. This encodes CASSVGGQGNTEAFF.

This clone was detected a few times. J is TRBJ1-2 and V is TRBV19, with TRBD1 identical over 7 bases. V lost 5 bases to trimming and J lost 0 bases; unmatched junction nucleotides: 9. CDR3 length equals 16 residues. CDR1 and CDR2 (germline): LNHDA, SQIVND (reference sequence). The CDR3 DNA reads as TGTGCCAGTAGTGACCTCCGACAGGGAGCTAACTATGGCTACACCTTC. Translated, it gives CASSDLRQGANYGYTF.